Below are 2 T cell receptor beta chains sequenced from a single sample in a study of brain metastases from non-small cell lung cancer. Sequenced by immunoSEQ multiplex PCR; TCRdb stores in-frame clones only, minus some. The table lists under 2,000 clones, approximately 93% of them singletons. The sample taken for sequencing was tissue from a brain metastasis. These receptors were collected from a donor over 35 with non-small cell lung cancer.

V is TRBV6-1 and J is TRBJ1-5; a possible D gene is TRBD1 (5 bases). Germline V lookup: CDR1 MNHNS, CDR2 SASEGT. Trimming took off 2 bases at V and 4 bases at J, with 6 bases between the two ends. This CDR3 region has 13 residues. The CDR3 DNA reads TGTGCCAGCAGTGAATGGGGGAATCAGCCCCAGCATTTT. It specifies CASSEWGNQPQHF.

As for this clone: One end of the junction is discordant with germline, which a read error may explain. V and J are TRBV28 and TRBJ2-1; D is unresolved. From germline, CDR1 is MDHEN and CDR2 SYDVKM. The CDR3 runs 15 residues. This CDR3 is CASNLVQPLYNEQFF. The DNA for the CDR3 is TGTGCCAGCAATTTAGTCCAGCCCCTTTACAATGAGCAGTTCTTC.